This T cell receptor beta chain originates from a study of cytomegalovirus exposure and HLA in healthy donors. PCR employed 60 Vbeta and 13 Jbeta primers. Libraries were prepared by immunoSEQ multiplex PCR; TCRdb keeps only in-frame clonotypes and omits some of them. The data hold 90,000 to 150,000 clones, with roughly 77% observed a single time. CDR1 is MNHNS, CDR2 SASEGT, per germline. CDR3 size: 13 residues. Trimming pared 6 bases from V and 0 bases from J, leaving 8 bases between. V gene TRBV6-1 combines with J gene TRBJ1-2; D gene uncertain. This clonotype was sampled from a man aged 35 to 55 in good health and CMV-seronegative. Material for sequencing was PBMCs. CDR3 DNA sequence: TGTGCCAGCAGAGAGAGAGCTAACTATGGCTACACCTTC. Amino acid sequence: CASRERANYGYTF.